A single sample gave rise to the 9 T cell receptor beta chains below, sequenced in a study of sequential checkpoint blockade in melanoma. TCRdb keeps only in-frame clones here, not all; method: immunoSEQ multiplex PCR. The table has 20,000 or so clones, around 78% seen once. Sample treatment: randomized to nivolumab then ipilimumab (arm A) or the reverse (arm B). This sample comprised CD8+ T cells sorted from blood (inferred from file names), obtained from a patient given nivolumab and ipilimumab in sequence. These receptors were taken from a human donor with melanoma.

This sequence joins TRBV28 and TRBJ2-7; D gene uncertain. Trimming stripped 6 bases from V and 3 bases from J, with 6 bases between. The CDR3 is 11 amino acids. Germline CDR1 and CDR2: MDHEN and SYDVKM. The CDR3 loop reads CASRLYYEQYF. For the CDR3, the DNA is TGTGCCAGCAGACTGTACTACGAGCAGTACTTC.

The chain has TRBV28 and TRBJ1-4; tentatively, D is TRBD1 (5 bases). The CDR3 sequence is 16 residues long. Germline V lookup: CDR1 MDHEN, CDR2 SYDVKM. The V end lost 5 bases, the J end lost 6 bases, and 19 bases lay between the germline ends. The CDR3 protein is CASSILSGTADEKLFF. Written as DNA, the CDR3 is TGTGCCAGCAGTATCCTCTCCGGGACTGCGGATGAAAAACTGTTTTTT.

The chain is built from TRBV30 and TRBJ1-1; a possible D gene is TRBD1 (5 bases). This CDR3 region has 13 residues. CDR1 is GTSNPN, CDR2 SVGIG, per germline (reference sequence). V lost 0 bases, J lost 0 bases, and 5 bases lay in between. Written as DNA, the CDR3 is TGTGCCTGGAGTGTACAGGTGAACACTGAAGCTTTCTTT. This sequence encodes CAWSVQVNTEAFF.

This chain uses TRBV6-1 with TRBJ1-4; D is perhaps TRBD1 (6 bases). V was pared by 1 base and J by 7 bases, with 10 bases between. This CDR3 has 14 residues. Germline V gene data show CDR1 as MNHNS and CDR2 as SASEGT. The DNA for the CDR3 is TGTGCCAGCAGTGAAGGGGGGCGCCGTGAAAAACTGTTTTTT. Its translation is CASSEGGRREKLFF.

The chain carries TRBV15 and TRBJ1-1; D not certain. The CDR3 runs 15 residues. CDR1 is LNHNV and CDR2 is YYDKDF in the germline V gene (reference sequence). Between the trimmed V and J ends, which lost 0 bases and 1 base, there was a span of 9 bases. CDR3 DNA sequence: TGTGCCACCAGCAGAGATCGGCGGAAGAACACTGAAGCTTTCTTT. Translation: CATSRDRRKNTEAFF. The variable domain in full, with the rest retrieved from reference TRBV15 and TRBJ1-1, is DAMVIQNPRYQVTQFGKPVTLSCSQTLNHNVMYWYQQKSSQAPKLLFHYYDKDFNNEADTPDNFQSRRPNTSFCFLDIRSPGLGDTAMYLCATSRDRRKNTEAFFGQGTRLTVV.

The chain joins TRBV2 to TRBJ2-7; 8 bases line up with TRBD1. The CDR3 extends over 13 amino acids. Per germline, CDR1 SNHLY and CDR2 FYNNEI. V dropped 6 bases and J dropped 8; count of bases not matched to a gene: 9. CDR3 DNA: TGTGCCAGCAGAACCGGACAGGGTCGGAAGCAGTACTTC. Protein sequence: CASRTGQGRKQYF.

The chain employs TRBV5-8 and TRBJ1-5; a possible D gene is TRBD1 (5 bases). Germline lookup yields CDR1 SGHTS and CDR2 YDEGEE. Trimming pared 1 base from V and 0 bases from J, leaving 8 bases between. The CDR3 has 15 amino acids. In DNA, the CDR3 is TGTGCCAGCAGCTTGACAGGCAATAGCAATCAGCCCCAGCATTTT. As protein: CASSLTGNSNQPQHF.

The chain recombines TRBV10-1 with TRBJ2-1; 10 bases are a match to TRBD1. V trimming: 0 bases; J trimming: 5 bases; junction bases outside the gene matches: 4. CDR3 length: 16 residues. CDR1 is WNHNN and CDR2 is SYGVQD in the germline V gene (reference sequence). The CDR3 protein is CASSESGTGVDNEQFF. CDR3 bases: TGCGCCAGCAGTGAGTCGGGGACAGGGGTTGACAATGAGCAGTTCTTC.

Of note for this clone: This CDR3 is also generated by other DNA sequences in the sample. V gene TRBV4-1 combines with J gene TRBJ1-5, with 9 bases matching TRBD1. CDR1 and CDR2 from the germline V gene are MGHRA and YSYEKL. Trimming removed 4 bases from V and 5 bases from J; junction bases left unmatched: 3. The CDR3 totals 14 residues. The CDR3 sequence: CASSLGQGDQPQHF. DNA for the CDR3: TGCGCCAGCAGCCTGGGACAGGGCGATCAGCCCCAGCATTTT.